One and the same sample provided the 19 T cell receptor beta chains below, sequenced in a study of T cell changes during pregnancy in multiple sclerosis. Libraries were prepared by immunoSEQ multiplex PCR; TCRdb keeps only in-frame clonotypes and omits some of them. Of under 130,000 clones listed, approximately 93% are singletons. The source was peripheral blood, collected after pregnancy. These receptors all come from a female donor with multiple sclerosis, enrolled in a pregnancy study.

This chain joins TRBV27 and TRBJ2-1, with D possibly being TRBD2 (5 bases). This CDR3 has 13 amino acids. The V and J ends lost 4 bases and 8 bases respectively, with 12 bases between them. The germline gives CDR1 MNHEY, CDR2 SMNVEV (reference sequence). CDR3 in amino acids: CASSSGIRDEQFF. In DNA form, the CDR3 reads TGTGCCAGCAGTTCCGGGATCAGAGATGAGCAGTTCTTC.

The chain has TRBV5-1 and TRBJ1-1; D is possibly TRBD1 (5 bases). The CDR3 runs to 15 residues. CDR1 SGHRS and CDR2 YFSETQ come from the germline V gene. Trimming removed 0 bases at V and 0 bases at J, with 9 bases between. CDR3 DNA sequence: TGCGCCAGCAGCTTGGTAAGGGGCGTGAACACTGAAGCTTTCTTT. This translates into CASSLVRGVNTEAFF.

The chain couples TRBV19 to TRBJ2-5, with D tentatively TRBD2 (5 bases). Trimming took off 5 bases at V and 5 bases at J, with 9 bases between the two ends. The CDR3 spans 12 residues. Germline V gene data show CDR1 as LNHDA and CDR2 as SQIVND (reference sequence). This chain's CDR3 is CASSQRDETQYF. CDR3 in DNA: TGTGCCAGTAGTCAGAGGGATGAGACCCAGTACTTC.

The V and J genes are TRBV27 and TRBJ2-7; the match to TRBD1 covers 7 bases. Per the germline V gene, CDR1 is MNHEY and CDR2 is SMNVEV (reference sequence). The CDR3 is 15 amino acids. The trim removed 6 bases at V and 2 bases at J, leaving 10 bases unmatched. The CDR3 bases are TGTGCCAGCAGCTACTTACAGGGGATCGCCTACGAGCAGTACTTC. Residues: CASSYLQGIAYEQYF.

The gene calls are TRBV30 and TRBJ1-6; 8 bases are a match to TRBD1. This CDR3 region has 14 residues. V trimming: 5 bases; J trimming: 3 bases; junction bases outside the gene matches: 3. CDR1 and CDR2 (germline): GTSNPN, SVGIG (reference sequence). The CDR3 nucleotides are TGTGCCTGGCAGGGGGCGTTCTATAATTCACCCCTCCACTTT. Its protein product is CAWQGAFYNSPLHF.

The chain uses TRBV7-9 and TRBJ1-6, with 7 bases that match TRBD1. This CDR3 region has 17 residues. From germline, CDR1 is SEHNR and CDR2 FQNEAQ (reference sequence). J was trimmed by 0 bases and V by 5 bases; bases with no gene match: 7. CDR3 nucleotide sequence: TGTGCCAGCAGCCCGACAGGGAAGAACTCCTATAATTCACCCCTCCACTTT. As protein: CASSPTGKNSYNSPLHF.

The chain combines TRBV19 with TRBJ1-3; D remains ambiguous. Trimming shortened V by 6 bases and J by 8 bases, and 23 bases separated the two germline ends. From germline, CDR1 is LNHDA and CDR2 SQIVND (reference sequence). CDR3 length: 16 residues. The CDR3 sequence: CASRAAARGRGDTIYF. The CDR3 nucleotides read TGTGCCAGTAGGGCCGCTGCAAGAGGCAGAGGAGACACCATATATTTT.

This clone occurred once. The chain uses TRBV5-5 and TRBJ2-2; D is possibly TRBD1 (6 bases). The CDR3 loop spans 13 amino acids. V lost 3 bases and J 7 bases, leaving 10 bases between the germline ends. Germline CDR1 is SGHKS and CDR2 is YYEKEE (reference sequence). The chain's CDR3 is CASSSGVVGELFF. DNA for the CDR3: TGTGCCAGCAGCTCAGGGGTAGTCGGGGAGCTGTTTTTT.

The chain couples TRBV6-5 to TRBJ2-7, with D possibly TRBD2 on 5 matching bases. The CDR3 length is 13 residues. Germline-derived CDR1 and CDR2 are MNHEY and SVGAGI. The V and J ends lost 2 bases and 7 bases respectively, with 12 bases between them. The CDR3 sequence is CASSYDGESEQYF. In DNA form, the CDR3 reads TGTGCCAGCAGTTACGACGGGGAGTCAGAGCAGTACTTC.

This chain joins TRBV7-8 and TRBJ1-2; tentatively, D is TRBD1 (6 bases). Germline loops: CDR1 SGHVS, CDR2 FQNEAQ. Deletions cut 4 bases from V and 2 bases from J, with 14 bases between. The CDR3 loop spans 15 amino acids. The CDR3 region is CASSYGRTGNYGYTF. CDR3 nucleotide sequence: TGTGCCAGCAGCTACGGGCGCACAGGGAACTATGGCTACACCTTC.

This chain links TRBV5-1 with TRBJ1-3; D is undetermined. The germline V gene has CDR1 SGHRS and CDR2 YFSETQ. The CDR3 has 12 residues. V was clipped by 0 bases and J by 7 bases, with 5 bases between them. CDR3 nucleotides: TGCGCCAGCAGCTTGGACTTTAACACCATATATTTT. Its protein product is CASSLDFNTIYF.

The chain is built from TRBV15 and TRBJ1-2, with TRBD1 identical over 7 bases. J lost 3 bases, V lost 4 bases, and 5 bases had no gene match. The CDR3 spans 14 residues. Germline-derived CDR1 and CDR2 are LNHNV and YYDKDF (reference sequence). CDR3 nucleotides: TGTGCCACCAGCAAACAGGGGACCTACTATGGCTACACCTTC. Protein product: CATSKQGTYYGYTF.

The chain links TRBV9 to TRBJ2-3; D is unclear. Trimming removed 2 bases at V and 2 bases at J, with 6 bases between. In germline, CDR1 is SGDLS, CDR2 YYNGEE. The CDR3 extends over 13 amino acids. The CDR3 sequence: CASSVTNTDTQYF. CDR3 in DNA: TGTGCCAGCAGCGTCACAAACACAGATACGCAGTATTTT. Complete variable domain (other parts from reference TRBV9 and TRBJ2-3): DSGVTQTPKHLITATGQRVTLRCSPRSGDLSVYWYQQSLDQGLQFLIQYYNGEERAKGNILERFSAQQFPDLHSELNLSSLELGDSALYFCASSVTNTDTQYFGPGTRLTVL.

V gene TRBV5-6 combines with J gene TRBJ2-7, with 8 bases matching TRBD1. The CDR3 has 15 residues. The V gene's germline CDR1 is SGHDT and CDR2 YYEEEE. Trimming at V came to 2 bases and at J to 5 bases, leaving 9 bases not matched to a gene. The CDR3 spells CASSFVVGQDNEQYF. The CDR3 DNA is TGTGCCAGCAGCTTTGTTGTGGGACAGGACAACGAGCAGTACTTC.

The chain joins TRBV2 to TRBJ1-1; D is possibly TRBD1 (6 bases). The CDR3 is made up of 14 amino acids. The V end was cut by 6 bases, the J end by 4 bases, with 15 bases between. Per the germline V gene, CDR1 is SNHLY and CDR2 is FYNNEI. The CDR3 reads CASSQIQGSTEAFF. CDR3 nucleotides: TGTGCCAGCAGCCAAATCCAGGGGAGCACTGAAGCTTTCTTT.

The rearrangement uses TRBV2 and TRBJ2-1; maybe TRBD1 (7 bases). Trimming cost V 8 bases and J 7 bases, with 18 bases left between them. Per germline, CDR1 SNHLY and CDR2 FYNNEI. This CDR3 is built from 14 residues. The CDR3 region has the DNA TGTGCCAGCCTTACGAGGACAGGAGGGAATGAGCAGTTCTTC. Translation: CASLTRTGGNEQFF.

V usage is TRBV18 and J usage is TRBJ1-1, with 7 bases matching TRBD1. Trimming took 3 bases from V and 3 from J; bases not matched to a gene: 7. The CDR3 is 15 residues long. Germline V CDR1 and CDR2: KGHSH, LQKENI. CDR3 DNA sequence: TGTGCCAGCTCACCGACAGGGATCGTAGACACTGAAGCTTTCTTT. Translation: CASSPTGIVDTEAFF.

The genes are TRBV15 and TRBJ1-5; maybe TRBD1 (5 bases). The V and J ends lost 0 bases and 4 bases respectively, with 13 bases between them. The CDR3 runs to 16 residues. Germline lookup yields CDR1 LNHNV and CDR2 YYDKDF (reference sequence). Written as DNA, the CDR3 is TGTGCCACCAGCAGAGATTTAGAGGGGAGGAATCAGCCCCAGCATTTT. Residues: CATSRDLEGRNQPQHF.

The V and J genes are TRBV5-1 and TRBJ1-2, with TRBD1 identical over 9 bases. Germline CDR1 is SGHRS and CDR2 is YFSETQ. V shed 0 bases and J 8 bases; nucleotides not matched to a gene: 5. The CDR3 length is 14 residues. The CDR3 here is CASSLGSGTGGYTF. For the CDR3, the DNA is TGCGCCAGCAGCTTGGGTTCCGGGACAGGGGGCTACACCTTC.